This T cell receptor (beta chain) was sequenced during a study of cytomegalovirus exposure and HLA in healthy donors. Germline lookup yields CDR1 GTSNPN and CDR2 SVGIG (reference sequence). Trimming removed 1 base at V and 11 bases at J, with 14 bases between. The CDR3 has 12 amino acids. Clones were sequenced by immunoSEQ multiplex PCR, and TCRdb holds only the in-frame ones, with some missing. This table has fewer than 200,000 clones, 80% to 90% appearing once. This rearrangement joins TRBV30 to TRBJ1-1; D gene uncertain. The clonotype was recovered from a woman aged 18-29 years in good health and CMV-seronegative. The sample was PBMCs. The CDR3 is CAWSETAIRAFF. In DNA, the CDR3 is TGTGCCTGGAGTGAGACCGCCATCAGGGCTTTCTTT. Using reference TRBV30 and TRBJ1-1 for the parts outside the CDR3, the full variable domain is SQTIHQWPATLVQPVGSPLSLECTVEGTSNPNLYWYRQAAGRGLQLLFYSVGIGQISSEVPQNLSASRPQDRQFILSSKKLLLSDSGFYLCAWSETAIRAFFGQGTRLTVV.